This entry is about one T cell receptor beta chain. This sample is drawn from a study of blood T cell repertoires in COVID-19. Study background: Donors in the United States, Italy and Spain gave samples during acute or convalescent COVID-19. The analysed material was cDNA or gDNA that came from T cells, B-cell-depleted T cells, or PBMCs.

Authors' processing steps: Cell counts per sample came from amplifying reference gene primers. Assay: immunoSEQ multiplex PCR; the TCRdb copy retains only in-frame clones and omits some. Clonal size and the V and J genes are those of that table, whereas D and trimming came from the DNA. The profile shows about 330,000 clones, around 87% of them singletons. Donors in Cohort 3 counted as recovered after two negative PCRs, clearance, or symptom resolution. This CDR3 is built from 15 residues. V lost 3 bases to trimming and J lost 2 bases, with 13 bases between them. Per the germline V gene, CDR1 is SGHKS and CDR2 is YYEKEE (reference sequence).

Sequences were obtained from PBMCs or T cells enriched from blood (not recorded which). The chain employs TRBV5-5 and TRBJ2-3; perhaps TRBD2 as D (6 bases). The receptor comes from a woman under 40 who had recovered from COVID-19. CDR3 residues: CASSWRDGFTDTQYF. For the CDR3, the DNA is TGTGCCAGCAGCTGGAGGGACGGATTCACAGATACGCAGTATTTT.